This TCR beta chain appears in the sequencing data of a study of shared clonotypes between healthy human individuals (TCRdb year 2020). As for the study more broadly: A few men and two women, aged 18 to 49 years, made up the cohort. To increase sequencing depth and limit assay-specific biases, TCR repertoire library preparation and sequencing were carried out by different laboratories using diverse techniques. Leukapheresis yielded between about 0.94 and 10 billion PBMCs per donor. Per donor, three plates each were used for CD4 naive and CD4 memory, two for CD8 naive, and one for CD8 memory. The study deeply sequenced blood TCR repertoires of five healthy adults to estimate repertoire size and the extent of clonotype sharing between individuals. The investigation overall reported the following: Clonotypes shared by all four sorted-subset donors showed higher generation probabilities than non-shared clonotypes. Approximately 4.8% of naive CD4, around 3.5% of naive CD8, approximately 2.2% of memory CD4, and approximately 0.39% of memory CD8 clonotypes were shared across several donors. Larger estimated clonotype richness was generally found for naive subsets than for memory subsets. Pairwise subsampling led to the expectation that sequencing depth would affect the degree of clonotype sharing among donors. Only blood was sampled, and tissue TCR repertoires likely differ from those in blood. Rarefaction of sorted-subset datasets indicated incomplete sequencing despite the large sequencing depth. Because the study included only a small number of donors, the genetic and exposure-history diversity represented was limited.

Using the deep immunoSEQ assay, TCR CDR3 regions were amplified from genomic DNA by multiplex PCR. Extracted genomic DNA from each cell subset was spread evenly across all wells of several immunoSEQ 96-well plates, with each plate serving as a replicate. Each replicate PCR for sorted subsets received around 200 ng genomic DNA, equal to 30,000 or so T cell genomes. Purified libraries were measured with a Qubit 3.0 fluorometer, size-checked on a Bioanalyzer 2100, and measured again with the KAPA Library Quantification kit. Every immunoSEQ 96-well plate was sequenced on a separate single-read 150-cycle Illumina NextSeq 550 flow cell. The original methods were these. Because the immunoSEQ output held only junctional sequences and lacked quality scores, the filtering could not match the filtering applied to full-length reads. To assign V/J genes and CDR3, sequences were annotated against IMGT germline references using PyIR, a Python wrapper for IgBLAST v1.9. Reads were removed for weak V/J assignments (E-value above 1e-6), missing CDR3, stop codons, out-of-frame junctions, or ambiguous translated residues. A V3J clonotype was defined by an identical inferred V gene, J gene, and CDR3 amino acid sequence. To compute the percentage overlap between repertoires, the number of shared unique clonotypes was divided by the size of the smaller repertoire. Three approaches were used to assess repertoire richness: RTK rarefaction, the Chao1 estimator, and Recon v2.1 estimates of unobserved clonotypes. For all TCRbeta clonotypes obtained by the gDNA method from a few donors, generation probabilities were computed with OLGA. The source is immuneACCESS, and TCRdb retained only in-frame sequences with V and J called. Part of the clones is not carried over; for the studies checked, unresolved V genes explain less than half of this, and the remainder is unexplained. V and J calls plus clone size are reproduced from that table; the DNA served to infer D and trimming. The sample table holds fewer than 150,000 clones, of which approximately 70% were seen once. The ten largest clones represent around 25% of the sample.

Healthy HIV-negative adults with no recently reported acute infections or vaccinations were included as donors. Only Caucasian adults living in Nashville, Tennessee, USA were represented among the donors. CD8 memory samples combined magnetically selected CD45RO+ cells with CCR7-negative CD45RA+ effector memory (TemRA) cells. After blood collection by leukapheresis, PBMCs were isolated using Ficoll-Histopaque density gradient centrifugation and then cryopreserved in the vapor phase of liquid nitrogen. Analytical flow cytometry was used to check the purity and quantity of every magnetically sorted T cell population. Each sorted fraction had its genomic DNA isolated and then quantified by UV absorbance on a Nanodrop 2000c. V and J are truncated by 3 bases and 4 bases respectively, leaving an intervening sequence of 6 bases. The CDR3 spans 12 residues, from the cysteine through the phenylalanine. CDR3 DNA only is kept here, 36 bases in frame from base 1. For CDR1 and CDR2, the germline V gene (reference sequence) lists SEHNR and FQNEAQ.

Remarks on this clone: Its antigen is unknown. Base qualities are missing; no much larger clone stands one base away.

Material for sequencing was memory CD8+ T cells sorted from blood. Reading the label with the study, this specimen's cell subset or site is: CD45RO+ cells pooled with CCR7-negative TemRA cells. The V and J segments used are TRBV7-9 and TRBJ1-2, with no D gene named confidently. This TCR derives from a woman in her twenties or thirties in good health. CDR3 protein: CASSFFVYGYTF. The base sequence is TGTGCCAGCAGCTTCTTTGTCTATGGCTACACCTTC.